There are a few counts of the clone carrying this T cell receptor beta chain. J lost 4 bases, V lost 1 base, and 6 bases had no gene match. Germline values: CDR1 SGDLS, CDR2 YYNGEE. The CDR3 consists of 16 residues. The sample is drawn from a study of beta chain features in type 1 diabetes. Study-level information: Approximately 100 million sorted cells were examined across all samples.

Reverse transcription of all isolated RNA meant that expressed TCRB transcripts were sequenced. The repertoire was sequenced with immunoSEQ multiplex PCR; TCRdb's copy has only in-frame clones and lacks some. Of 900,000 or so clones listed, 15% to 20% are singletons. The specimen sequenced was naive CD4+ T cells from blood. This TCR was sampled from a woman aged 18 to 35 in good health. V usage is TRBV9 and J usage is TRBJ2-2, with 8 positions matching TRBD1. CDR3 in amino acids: CASSVSSGGGTGELFF. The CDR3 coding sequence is TGTGCCAGCAGCGTATCCTCAGGGGGCGGCACCGGGGAGCTGTTTTTT. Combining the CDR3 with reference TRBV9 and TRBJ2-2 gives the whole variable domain DSGVTQTPKHLITATGQRVTLRCSPRSGDLSVYWYQQSLDQGLQFLIQYYNGEERAKGNILERFSAQQFPDLHSELNLSSLELGDSALYFCASSVSSGGGTGELFFGEGSRLTVL.